The subject of this entry is one T cell receptor beta chain. The source of the sample is a study of control samples from healthy donors and cancer patients. Between the trimmed V and J ends, which lost 5 bases and 14 bases, there was a span of 13 bases. Germline V gives CDR1 MNHEY, CDR2 SMNVEV (reference sequence). This CDR3 region has 12 residues. The assay was immunoSEQ multiplex PCR, and TCRdb's table has in-frame clones only and misses some. The repertoire holds approximately 87,000 clones, with 93% as singletons. This receptor was taken from a woman aged 40-49 years with lung cancer. Sequencing input: PBMCs. The chain joins TRBV27 to TRBJ1-6; D is unresolved. The CDR3 region has the DNA TGTGCCAGCAGTATAAACCGAGTGGCCCTCCACTTT. Translated: CASSINRVALHF.